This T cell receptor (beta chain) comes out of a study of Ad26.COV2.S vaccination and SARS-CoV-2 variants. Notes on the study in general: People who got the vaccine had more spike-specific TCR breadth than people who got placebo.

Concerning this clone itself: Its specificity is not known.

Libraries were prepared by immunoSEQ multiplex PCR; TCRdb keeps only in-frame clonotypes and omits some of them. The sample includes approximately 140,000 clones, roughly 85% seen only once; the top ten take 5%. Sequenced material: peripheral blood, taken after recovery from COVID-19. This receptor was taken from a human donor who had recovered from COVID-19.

CDR3 sequence reads: CASSQLPGTPRNTDTQYF. The DNA of the CDR3 is TGCGCCAGCAGCCAACTTCCCGGGACACCGAGGAACACAGATACGCAGTATTTT. The chain combines TRBV4-1 with TRBJ2-3; TRBD1 is a possible D gene (6 bases). Germline V gene sequence: CDR1 MGHRA, CDR2 YSYEKL. The germline V and J ends were trimmed by 2 bases and 2 bases, with 20 bases remaining between them. The CDR3 length is 18 residues.